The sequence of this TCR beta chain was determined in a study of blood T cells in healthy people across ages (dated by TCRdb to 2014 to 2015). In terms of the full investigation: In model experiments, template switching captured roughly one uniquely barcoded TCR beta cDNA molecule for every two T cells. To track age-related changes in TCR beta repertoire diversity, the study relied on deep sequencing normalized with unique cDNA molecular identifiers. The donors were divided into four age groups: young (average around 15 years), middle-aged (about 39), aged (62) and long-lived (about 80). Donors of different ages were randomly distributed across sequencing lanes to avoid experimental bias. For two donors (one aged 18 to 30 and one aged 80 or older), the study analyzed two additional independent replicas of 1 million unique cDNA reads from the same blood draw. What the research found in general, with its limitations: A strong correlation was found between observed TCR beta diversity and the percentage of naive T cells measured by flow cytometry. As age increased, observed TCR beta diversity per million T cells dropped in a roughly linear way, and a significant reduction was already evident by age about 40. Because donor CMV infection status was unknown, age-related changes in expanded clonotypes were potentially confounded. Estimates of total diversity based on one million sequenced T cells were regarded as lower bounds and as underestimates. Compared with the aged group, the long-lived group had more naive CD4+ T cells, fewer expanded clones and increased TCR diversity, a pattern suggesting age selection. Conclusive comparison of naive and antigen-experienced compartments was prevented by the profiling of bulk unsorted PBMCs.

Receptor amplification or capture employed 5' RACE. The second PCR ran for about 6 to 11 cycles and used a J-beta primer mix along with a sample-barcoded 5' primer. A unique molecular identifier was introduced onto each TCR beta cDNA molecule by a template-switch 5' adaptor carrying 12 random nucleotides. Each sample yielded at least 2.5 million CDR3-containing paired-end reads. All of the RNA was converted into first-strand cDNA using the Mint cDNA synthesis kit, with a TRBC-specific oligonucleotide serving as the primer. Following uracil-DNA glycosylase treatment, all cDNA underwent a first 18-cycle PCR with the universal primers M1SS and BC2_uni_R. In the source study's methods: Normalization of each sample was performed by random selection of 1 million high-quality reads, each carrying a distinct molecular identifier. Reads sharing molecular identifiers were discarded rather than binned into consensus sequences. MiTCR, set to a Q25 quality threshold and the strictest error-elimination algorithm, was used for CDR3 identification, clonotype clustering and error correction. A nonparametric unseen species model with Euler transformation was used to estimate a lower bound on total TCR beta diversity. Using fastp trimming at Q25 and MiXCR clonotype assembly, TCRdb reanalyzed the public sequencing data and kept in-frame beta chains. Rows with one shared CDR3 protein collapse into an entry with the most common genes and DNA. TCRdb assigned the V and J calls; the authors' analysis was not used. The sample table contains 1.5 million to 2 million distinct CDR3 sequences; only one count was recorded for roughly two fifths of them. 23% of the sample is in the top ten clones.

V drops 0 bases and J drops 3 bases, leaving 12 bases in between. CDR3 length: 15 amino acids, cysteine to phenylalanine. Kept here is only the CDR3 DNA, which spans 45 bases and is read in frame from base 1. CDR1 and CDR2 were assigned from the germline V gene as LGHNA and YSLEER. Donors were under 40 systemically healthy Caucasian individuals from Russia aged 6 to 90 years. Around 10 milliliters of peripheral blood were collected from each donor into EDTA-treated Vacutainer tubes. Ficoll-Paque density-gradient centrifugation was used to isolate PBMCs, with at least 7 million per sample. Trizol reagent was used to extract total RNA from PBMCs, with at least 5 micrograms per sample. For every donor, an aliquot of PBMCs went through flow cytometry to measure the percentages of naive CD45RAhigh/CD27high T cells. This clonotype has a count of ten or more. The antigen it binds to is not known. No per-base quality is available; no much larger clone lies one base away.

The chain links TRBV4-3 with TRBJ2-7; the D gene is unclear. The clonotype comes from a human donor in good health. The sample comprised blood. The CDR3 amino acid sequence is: CASSQDWAASYEQYF. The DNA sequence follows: TGCGCCAGCAGCCAAGATTGGGCGGCAAGCTACGAGCAGTACTTC.